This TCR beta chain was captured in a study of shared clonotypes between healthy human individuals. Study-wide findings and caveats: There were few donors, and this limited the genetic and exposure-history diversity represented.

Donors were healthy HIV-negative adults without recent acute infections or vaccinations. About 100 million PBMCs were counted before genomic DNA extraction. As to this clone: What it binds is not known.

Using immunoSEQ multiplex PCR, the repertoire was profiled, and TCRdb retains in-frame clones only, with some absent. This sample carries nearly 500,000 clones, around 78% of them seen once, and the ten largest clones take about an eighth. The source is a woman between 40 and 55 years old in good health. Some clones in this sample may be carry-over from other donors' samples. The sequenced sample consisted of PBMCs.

CDR3 sequence: CASSLDPLLGGQTGELFF. The CDR3 DNA is TGTGCCAGCAGTTTAGACCCCCTCCTGGGCGGTCAAACCGGGGAGCTGTTTTTT. This chain uses TRBV27 with TRBJ2-2; D call uncertain. The germline V gene encodes CDR1 MNHEY and CDR2 SMNVEV (reference sequence). This CDR3 is 18 amino acids long. V lost 2 bases, J lost 5 bases, and 21 bases lay in between.